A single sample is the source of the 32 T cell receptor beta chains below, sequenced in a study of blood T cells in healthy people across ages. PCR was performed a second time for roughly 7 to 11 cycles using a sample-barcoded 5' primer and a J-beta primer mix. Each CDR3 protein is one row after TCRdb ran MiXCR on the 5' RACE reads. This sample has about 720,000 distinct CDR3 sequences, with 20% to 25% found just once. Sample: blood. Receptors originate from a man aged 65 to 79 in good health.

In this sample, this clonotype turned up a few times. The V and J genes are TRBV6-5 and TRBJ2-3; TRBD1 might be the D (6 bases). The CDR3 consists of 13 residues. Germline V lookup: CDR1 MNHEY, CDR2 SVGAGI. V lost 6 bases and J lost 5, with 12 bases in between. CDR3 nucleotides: TGTGCCAGCAGCTACCCAGGGGTAGATACGCAGTATTTT. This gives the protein CASSYPGVDTQYF.

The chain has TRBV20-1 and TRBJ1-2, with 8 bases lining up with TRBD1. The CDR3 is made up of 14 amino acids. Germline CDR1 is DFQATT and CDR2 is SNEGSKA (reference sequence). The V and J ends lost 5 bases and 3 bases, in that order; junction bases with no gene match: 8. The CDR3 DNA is TGCAGTGCTGAGGGGACAGGTCAGGACTATGGCTACACCTTC. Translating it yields CSAEGTGQDYGYTF.

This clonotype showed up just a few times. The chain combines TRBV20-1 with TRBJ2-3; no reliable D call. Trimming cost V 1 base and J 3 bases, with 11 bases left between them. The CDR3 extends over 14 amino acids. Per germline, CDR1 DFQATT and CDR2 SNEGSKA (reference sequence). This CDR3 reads CSARVDPRTDTQYF. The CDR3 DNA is TGCAGTGCTAGAGTAGACCCGCGGACAGATACGCAGTATTTT.

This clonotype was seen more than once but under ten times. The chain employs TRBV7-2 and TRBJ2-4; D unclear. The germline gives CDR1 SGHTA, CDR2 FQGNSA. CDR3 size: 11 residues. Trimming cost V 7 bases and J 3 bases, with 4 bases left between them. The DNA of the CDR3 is TGTGCCAGCACACTCAAAAACATTCAGTACTTC. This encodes CASTLKNIQYF.

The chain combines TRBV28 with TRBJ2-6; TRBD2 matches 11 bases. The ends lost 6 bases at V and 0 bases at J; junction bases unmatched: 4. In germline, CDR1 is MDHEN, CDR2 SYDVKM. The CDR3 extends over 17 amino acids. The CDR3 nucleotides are TGTGCCAGCAGCCCTGGGACTAGCGGCTCTGGGGCCAACGTCCTGACTTTC. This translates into CASSPGTSGSGANVLTF.

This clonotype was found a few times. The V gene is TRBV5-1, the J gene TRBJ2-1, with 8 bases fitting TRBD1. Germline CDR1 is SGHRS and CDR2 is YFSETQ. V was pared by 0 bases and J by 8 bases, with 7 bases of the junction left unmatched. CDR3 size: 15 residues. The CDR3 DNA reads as TGCGCCAGCAGCTTGGAGGCCAGGGGGCACGATGAGCAGTTCTTC. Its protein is CASSLEARGHDEQFF.

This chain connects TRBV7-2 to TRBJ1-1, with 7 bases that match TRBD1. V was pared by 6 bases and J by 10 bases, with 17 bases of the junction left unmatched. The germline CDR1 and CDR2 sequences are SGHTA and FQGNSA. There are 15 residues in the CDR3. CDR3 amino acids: CASSFTGTVGAGAFF. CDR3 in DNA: TGTGCCAGCAGTTTCACCGGGACAGTCGGTGCAGGAGCTTTCTTT.

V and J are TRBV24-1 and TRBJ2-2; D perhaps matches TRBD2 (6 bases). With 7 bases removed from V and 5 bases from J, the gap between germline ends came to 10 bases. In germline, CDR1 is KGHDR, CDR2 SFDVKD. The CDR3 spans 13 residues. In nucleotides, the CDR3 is TGTGCCACCAGGGAGGAGGGGACCGGGGAGCTGTTTTTT. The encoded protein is CATREEGTGELFF.

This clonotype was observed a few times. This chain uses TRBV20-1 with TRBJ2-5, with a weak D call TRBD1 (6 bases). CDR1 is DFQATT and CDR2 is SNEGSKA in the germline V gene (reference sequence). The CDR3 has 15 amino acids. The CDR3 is CSLHDPGHPRETQYF. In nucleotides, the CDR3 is TGCAGCCTTCATGATCCGGGACACCCCAGGGAGACCCAGTACTTC.

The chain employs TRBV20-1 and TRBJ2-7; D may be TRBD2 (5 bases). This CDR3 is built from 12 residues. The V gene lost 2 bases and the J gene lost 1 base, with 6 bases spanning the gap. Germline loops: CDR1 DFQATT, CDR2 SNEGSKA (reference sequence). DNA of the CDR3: TGCAGTGCTAGACGGGGTTCCTACGAGCAGTACTTC. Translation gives CSARRGSYEQYF.

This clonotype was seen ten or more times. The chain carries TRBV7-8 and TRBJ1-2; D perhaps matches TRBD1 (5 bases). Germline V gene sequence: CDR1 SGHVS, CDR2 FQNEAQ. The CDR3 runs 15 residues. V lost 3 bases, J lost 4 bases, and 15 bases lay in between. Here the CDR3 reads CASSFEGARSYGYTF. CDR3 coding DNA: TGTGCCAGCAGCTTCGAAGGGGCCCGCTCCTATGGCTACACCTTC.

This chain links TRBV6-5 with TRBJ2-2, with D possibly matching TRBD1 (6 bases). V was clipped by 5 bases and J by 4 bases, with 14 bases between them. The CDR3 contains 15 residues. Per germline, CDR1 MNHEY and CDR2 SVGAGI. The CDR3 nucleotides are TGTGCCAGCAGTCCAAAAACAGGGATCACCGGGGAGCTGTTTTTT. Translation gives CASSPKTGITGELFF.

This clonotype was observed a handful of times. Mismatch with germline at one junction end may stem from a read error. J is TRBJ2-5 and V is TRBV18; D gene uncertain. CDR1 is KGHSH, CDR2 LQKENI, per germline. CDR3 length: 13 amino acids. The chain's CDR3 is CASSPNAQEAQYF. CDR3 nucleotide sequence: TGTGCCAGCTCACCGAACGCCCAAGAGGCCCAGTACTTC.

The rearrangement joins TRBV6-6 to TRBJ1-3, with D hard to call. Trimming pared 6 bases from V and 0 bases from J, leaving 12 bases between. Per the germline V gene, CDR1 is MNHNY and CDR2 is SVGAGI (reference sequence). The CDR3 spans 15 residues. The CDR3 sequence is CASRPYSSSGNTIYF. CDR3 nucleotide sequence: TGTGCCAGCAGGCCATATAGCAGCTCTGGAAACACCATATATTTT.

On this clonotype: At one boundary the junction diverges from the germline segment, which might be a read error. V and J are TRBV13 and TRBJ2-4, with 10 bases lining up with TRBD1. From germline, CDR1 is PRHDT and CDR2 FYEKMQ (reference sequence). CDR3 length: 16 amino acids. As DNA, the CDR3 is TGTGCCAACAGCTTCAGGACAGGGGGAGCCAAAAACATTCAGTACTTC. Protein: CANSFRTGGAKNIQYF.

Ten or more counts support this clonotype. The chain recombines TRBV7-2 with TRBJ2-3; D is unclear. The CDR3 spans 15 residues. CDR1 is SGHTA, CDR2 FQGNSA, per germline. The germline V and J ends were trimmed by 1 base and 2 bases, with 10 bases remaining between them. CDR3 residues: CASSLVLTLTDTQYF. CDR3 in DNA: TGTGCCAGCAGCTTAGTCCTAACTCTCACAGATACGCAGTATTTT.

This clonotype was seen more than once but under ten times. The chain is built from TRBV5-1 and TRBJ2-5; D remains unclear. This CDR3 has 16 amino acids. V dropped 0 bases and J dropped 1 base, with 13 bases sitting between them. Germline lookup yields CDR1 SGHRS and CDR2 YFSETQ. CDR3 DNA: TGCGCCAGCAGCTTGGGAGGTTCCGCCTCCCAAGAGACCCAGTACTTC. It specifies CASSLGGSASQETQYF.

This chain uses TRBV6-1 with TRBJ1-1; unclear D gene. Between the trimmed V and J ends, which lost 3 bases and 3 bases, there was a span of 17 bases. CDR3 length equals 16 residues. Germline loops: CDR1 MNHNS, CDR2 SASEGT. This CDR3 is CASSEEEAWVDTEAFF. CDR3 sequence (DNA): TGTGCCAGCAGTGAGGAGGAGGCTTGGGTGGACACTGAAGCTTTCTTT.

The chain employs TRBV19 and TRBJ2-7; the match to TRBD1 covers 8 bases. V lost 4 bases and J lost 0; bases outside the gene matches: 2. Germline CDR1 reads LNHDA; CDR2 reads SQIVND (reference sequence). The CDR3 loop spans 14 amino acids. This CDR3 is CASSTQGVSYEQYF. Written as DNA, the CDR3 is TGTGCCAGTAGTACACAGGGGGTCTCCTACGAGCAGTACTTC.

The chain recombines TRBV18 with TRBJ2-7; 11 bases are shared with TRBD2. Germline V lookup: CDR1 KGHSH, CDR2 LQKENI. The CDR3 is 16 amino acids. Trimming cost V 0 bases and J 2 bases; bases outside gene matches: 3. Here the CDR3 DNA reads TGTGCCAGCTCACCACCTTATAGCGGGGGGGCCTACGAGCAGTACTTC. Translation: CASSPPYSGGAYEQYF.

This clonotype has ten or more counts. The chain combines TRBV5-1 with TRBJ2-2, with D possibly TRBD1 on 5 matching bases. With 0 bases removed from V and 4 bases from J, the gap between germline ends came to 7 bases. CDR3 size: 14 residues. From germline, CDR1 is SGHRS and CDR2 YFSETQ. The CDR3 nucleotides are TGCGCCAGCAGCTTGGGGACAATCACCGGGGAGCTGTTTTTT. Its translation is CASSLGTITGELFF.

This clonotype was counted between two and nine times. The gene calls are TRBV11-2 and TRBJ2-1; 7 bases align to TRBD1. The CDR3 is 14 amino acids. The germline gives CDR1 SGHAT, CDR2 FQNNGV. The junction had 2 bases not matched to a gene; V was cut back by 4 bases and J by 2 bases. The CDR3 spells CASSSGGTYNEQFF. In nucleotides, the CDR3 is TGTGCCAGCAGCTCAGGGGGTACCTACAATGAGCAGTTCTTC.

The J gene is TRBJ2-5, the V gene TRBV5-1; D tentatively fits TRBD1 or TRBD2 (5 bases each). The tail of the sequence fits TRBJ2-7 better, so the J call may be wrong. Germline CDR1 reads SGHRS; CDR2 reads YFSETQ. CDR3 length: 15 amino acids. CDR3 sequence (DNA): TGCGCCAGCAGCCCGATCCGGGACCCTTCCCACGAGCAGTACTTC. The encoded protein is CASSPIRDPSHEQYF.

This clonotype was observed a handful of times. The CDR3 bases are TGCAGCGTTTGGGAGGGGGCCCCCTATGGCTACACCTTC. It specifies CSVWEGAPYGYTF. This rearrangement joins TRBV29-1 to TRBJ1-2; TRBD1 matches 7 bases. The CDR3 runs to 13 residues. CDR1 and CDR2 from the germline V gene are SQVTM and ANQGSEA. After removal of 5 bases from V and 4 bases from J, the junction contained 7 bases not matched to a gene.

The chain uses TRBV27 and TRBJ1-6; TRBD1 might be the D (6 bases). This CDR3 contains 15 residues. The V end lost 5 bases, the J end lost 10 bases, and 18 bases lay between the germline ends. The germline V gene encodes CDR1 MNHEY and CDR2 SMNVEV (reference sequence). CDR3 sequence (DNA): TGTGCCAGCAGTGGGGTTTTGCAGGGGATATCACCCCTCCACTTT. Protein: CASSGVLQGISPLHF.

CDR3 sequence reads: CASDRGLGDEQYF. CDR3 nucleotides: TGTGCCAGCGACCGCGGGCTCGGGGACGAGCAGTACTTC. This chain uses TRBV5-6 with TRBJ2-7; D possibly corresponds to TRBD2 (5 bases). V was pared by 7 bases and J by 5 bases, with 16 bases between. There are 13 residues in the CDR3. Looked up from germline, CDR1 is SGHDT and CDR2 is YYEEEE. Based on the CDR3 plus reference TRBV5-6 and TRBJ2-7, the full variable domain is DAGVTQSPTHLIKTRGQQVTLRCSPKSGHDTVSWYQQALGQGPQFIFQYYEEEERQRGNFPDRFSGHQFPNYSSELNVNALLLGDSALYLCASDRGLGDEQYFGPGTRLTVT.

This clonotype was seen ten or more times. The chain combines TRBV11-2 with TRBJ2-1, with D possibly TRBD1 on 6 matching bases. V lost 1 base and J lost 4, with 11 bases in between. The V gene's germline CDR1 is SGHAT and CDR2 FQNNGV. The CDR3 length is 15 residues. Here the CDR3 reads CASSLAQGQYNEQFF. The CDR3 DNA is TGTGCCAGCAGCTTAGCACAGGGACAATACAATGAGCAGTTCTTC.

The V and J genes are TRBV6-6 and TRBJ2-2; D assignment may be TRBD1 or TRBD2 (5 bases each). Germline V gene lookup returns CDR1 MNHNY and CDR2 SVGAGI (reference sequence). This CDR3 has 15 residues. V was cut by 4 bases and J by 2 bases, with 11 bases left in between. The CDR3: CASSFEGPNTGELFF. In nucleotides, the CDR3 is TGTGCCAGCAGTTTCGAGGGACCCAACACCGGGGAGCTGTTTTTT.

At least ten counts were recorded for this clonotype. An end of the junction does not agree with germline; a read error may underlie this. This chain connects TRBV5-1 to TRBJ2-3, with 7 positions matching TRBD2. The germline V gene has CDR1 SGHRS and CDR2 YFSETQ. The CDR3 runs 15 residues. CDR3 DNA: TGTGCCAGCAGTTTAGTGCGGGGGAGCACAGATACGCAGTATTTT. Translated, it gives CASSLVRGSTDTQYF.

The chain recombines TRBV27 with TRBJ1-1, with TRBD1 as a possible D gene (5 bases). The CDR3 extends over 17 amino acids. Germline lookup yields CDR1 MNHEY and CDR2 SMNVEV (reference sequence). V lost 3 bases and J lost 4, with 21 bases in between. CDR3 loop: CASSFFPPGPRATEAFF. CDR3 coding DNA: TGTGCCAGCAGTTTCTTTCCCCCGGGACCGAGAGCCACTGAAGCTTTCTTT.

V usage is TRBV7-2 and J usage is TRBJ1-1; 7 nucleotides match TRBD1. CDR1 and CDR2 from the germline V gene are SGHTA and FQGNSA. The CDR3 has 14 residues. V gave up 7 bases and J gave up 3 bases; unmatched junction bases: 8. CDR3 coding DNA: TGTGCCAGCAACCAACGACAGGGCTACACTGAAGCTTTCTTT. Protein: CASNQRQGYTEAFF.

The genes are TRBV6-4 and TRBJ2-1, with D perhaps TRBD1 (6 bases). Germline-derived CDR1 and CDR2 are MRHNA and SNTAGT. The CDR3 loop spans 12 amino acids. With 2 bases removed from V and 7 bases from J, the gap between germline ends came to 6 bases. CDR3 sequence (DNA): TGTGCCAGCAGTGACACAGGGAATGAGCAGTTCTTC. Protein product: CASSDTGNEQFF.